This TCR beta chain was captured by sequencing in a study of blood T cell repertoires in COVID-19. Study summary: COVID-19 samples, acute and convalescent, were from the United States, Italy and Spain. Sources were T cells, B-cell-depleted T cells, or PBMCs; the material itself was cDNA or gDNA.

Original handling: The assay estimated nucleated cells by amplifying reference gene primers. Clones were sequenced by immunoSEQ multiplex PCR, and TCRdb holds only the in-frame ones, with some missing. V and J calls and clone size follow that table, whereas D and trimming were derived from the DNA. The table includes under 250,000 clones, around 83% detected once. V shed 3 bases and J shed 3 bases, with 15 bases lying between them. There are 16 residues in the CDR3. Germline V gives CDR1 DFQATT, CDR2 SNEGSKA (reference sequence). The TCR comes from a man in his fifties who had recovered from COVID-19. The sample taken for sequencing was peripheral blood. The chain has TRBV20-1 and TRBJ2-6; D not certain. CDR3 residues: CSASYHGEFGANVLTF. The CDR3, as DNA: TGCAGTGCTAGTTATCACGGAGAGTTTGGGGCCAACGTCCTGACTTTC.